This TCR beta chain appears in the sequencing data of a study of blood T cell repertoires in COVID-19. There are 15 residues in the CDR3. Germline CDR1 and CDR2: SGDLS and YYNGEE. V gave up 3 bases and J gave up 7 bases; unmatched junction bases: 3. Only in-frame clones appear in the TCRdb table, and some are missing; sequencing was by immunoSEQ multiplex PCR. The profile shows approximately 290,000 clones, 85% to 90% of them singletons. This TCR derives from a woman aged 25 to 39 with COVID-19, enrolled during active disease. This sequence joins TRBV9 and TRBJ1-6; 11 bases fit TRBD1. Sequencing used peripheral blood. CDR3 amino acids: CASSAGQGANSPLHF. Written as DNA, the CDR3 is TGTGCCAGCAGCGCCGGACAGGGGGCGAATTCACCCCTCCACTTT. Together with reference TRBV9 and TRBJ1-6, the CDR3 gives the full variable domain: DSGVTQTPKHLITATGQRVTLRCSPRSGDLSVYWYQQSLDQGLQFLIQYYNGEERAKGNILERFSAQQFPDLHSELNLSSLELGDSALYFCASSAGQGANSPLHFGNGTRLTVT.